These 25 T cell receptor beta chains were all obtained from the same sample, sequenced in a study of blood T cell repertoires in COVID-19. The protocol was immunoSEQ multiplex PCR, while the TCRdb copy is restricted to in-frame clones and leaves out a portion. The sample has around 28,000 clones, 85% to 90% seen once. Sequenced input: peripheral blood. All receptors derive from a human donor with acute or convalescent COVID-19. The donor label of this sample is uncertain.

The chain uses TRBV5-4 and TRBJ1-3, with 9 bases lining up with TRBD1. CDR3 length: 15 residues. V lost 4 bases, J lost 4 bases, and 6 bases stayed unmatched. Germline CDR1 SGHNT, CDR2 YYREEE (reference sequence). CDR3 bases: TGTGCCAGCAGCGTGGACAGGGGTACAGGAAACACCATATATTTT. This gives the protein CASSVDRGTGNTIYF.

In this sample, this clone turned up once. The chain joins TRBV4-1 to TRBJ2-2, with 8 positions matching TRBD2. The CDR3 spans 15 residues. Germline assignment: CDR1 MGHRA and CDR2 YSYEKL. V trimming: 2 bases; J trimming: 2 bases; junction bases outside the gene matches: 1. The CDR3 reads CASSQSGGNTGELFF. DNA of the CDR3: TGCGCCAGCAGCCAAAGCGGGGGCAACACCGGGGAGCTGTTTTTT.

The V and J genes are TRBV29-1 and TRBJ1-5; D is unresolved. Trimming left V 5 bases short and J 6 bases short, with 17 bases between. CDR1 is SQVTM, CDR2 ANQGSEA, per germline. The CDR3 is 14 residues long. CDR3: CSVQSGLPGQPQHF. CDR3 nucleotide sequence: TGCAGCGTTCAATCCGGACTACCCGGTCAGCCCCAGCATTTT.

The chain links TRBV7-3 to TRBJ2-3; tentative D call: TRBD1 (6 bases). The germline V and J ends were trimmed by 0 bases and 8 bases, with 12 bases remaining between them. Per the germline V gene, CDR1 is SGHTA and CDR2 is FQGTGA. CDR3 length: 14 residues. CDR3 region: CASSLTGQAITQYF. DNA for the CDR3: TGTGCCAGCAGCTTAACGGGACAAGCAATTACGCAGTATTTT.

The CDR3 protein is CASSEVAEQETQYF. The CDR3 DNA is TGTGCCAGCAGCGAGGTGGCGGAACAAGAGACCCAGTACTTC. J is TRBJ2-5 and V is TRBV9, with D unclear. CDR3 length equals 14 residues. The V gene lost 3 bases and the J gene lost 2 bases, with 11 bases spanning the gap. Germline assignment: CDR1 SGDLS and CDR2 YYNGEE.

This clone showed up just once. The chain carries TRBV7-2 and TRBJ1-4, with D unclear. This CDR3 region has 15 residues. Trimming took 5 bases from V and 4 from J, leaving 14 bases between them. Per the germline V gene, CDR1 is SGHTA and CDR2 is FQGNSA. CDR3: CASSPWASSNEKLFF. The CDR3 DNA follows: TGTGCCAGCAGCCCCTGGGCCTCGAGTAATGAAAAACTGTTTTTT.

The rearrangement uses TRBV19 and TRBJ1-3; tentatively, D is TRBD1 (5 bases). From germline, CDR1 is LNHDA and CDR2 SQIVND (reference sequence). The CDR3 is 14 residues long. V lost 3 bases, J lost 2 bases, and 8 bases lay in between. The CDR3 spells CASSMAGTGNTIYF. The DNA of the CDR3 is TGTGCCAGTAGTATGGCAGGGACTGGAAACACCATATATTTT.

The chain couples TRBV30 to TRBJ2-7, with D hard to call. Germline CDR1 GTSNPN, CDR2 SVGIG (reference sequence). V was shortened by 2 bases and J by 0 bases, with 8 bases between the two germline ends. The CDR3 runs to 13 residues. CDR3 residues: CAWSQAYSYEQYF. The CDR3 DNA reads as TGTGCCTGGAGTCAAGCGTACTCCTACGAGCAGTACTTC. Complete variable domain (other parts from reference TRBV30 and TRBJ2-7): SQTIHQWPATLVQPVGSPLSLECTVEGTSNPNLYWYRQAAGRGLQLLFYSVGIGQISSEVPQNLSASRPQDRQFILSSKKLLLSDSGFYLCAWSQAYSYEQYFGPGTRLTVT.

The chain recombines TRBV27 with TRBJ2-3; 9 nucleotides match TRBD1. The junction had 10 bases not matched to a gene; V was cut back by 5 bases and J by 4 bases. Looked up from germline, CDR1 is MNHEY and CDR2 is SMNVEV (reference sequence). The CDR3 has 16 amino acids. CDR3 amino acids: CASSRTGGWRADTQYF. As DNA, the CDR3 is TGTGCCAGCAGTAGAACAGGGGGCTGGAGGGCAGATACGCAGTATTTT.

This chain uses TRBV7-2 with TRBJ2-3; TRBD2 matches 7 bases. The germline CDR1 and CDR2 sequences are SGHTA and FQGNSA. Trimming took 5 bases from V and 5 from J; bases not matched to a gene: 4. The CDR3 spans 13 residues. CDR3: CASSASSGDTQYF. The CDR3, as DNA: TGTGCCAGCAGCGCGTCTAGCGGAGATACGCAGTATTTT.

The chain combines TRBV7-8 with TRBJ2-3; tentative D call: TRBD2 (5 bases). CDR3 length: 17 residues. V was trimmed by 2 bases and J by 8 bases, leaving 23 bases between them. The germline V gene has CDR1 SGHVS and CDR2 FQNEAQ. Here the CDR3 DNA reads TGTGCCAGCAGCTTAAGGCTAGCCCGTTCTAGCACGGTTACGCAGTATTTT. It translates to CASSLRLARSSTVTQYF.

The gene calls are TRBV6-2 or TRBV6-3 and TRBJ2-7; D gene ambiguous. The CDR3 extends over 13 amino acids. The V end lost 5 bases, the J end lost 2 bases, and 10 bases lay between the germline ends. CDR1 is MNHEY and CDR2 is SVGEGT in the germline V gene. The DNA for the CDR3 is TGTGCCAGCAGTCCCGACACAGCCTACGAGCAGTACTTC. It translates to CASSPDTAYEQYF.

The chain combines TRBV3-1 (or the pseudogene TRBV3-2) with TRBJ2-7; TRBD2 matches at 9 bases. Per the germline V gene, CDR1 is LGHDT and CDR2 is YNNKEL (reference sequence). Germline trimming cut 4 bases from V and 7 bases from J; bases unmatched to any gene: 11. The CDR3 runs 15 residues. CDR3 bases: TGTGCCAGCAGCCTTCGTAGCGGGGGCCGGGGGGAGCAGTACTTC. Translated: CASSLRSGGRGEQYF.

The chain uses TRBV5-8 and TRBJ1-6, with 12 bases fitting TRBD1. V shed 7 bases and J 8 bases; nucleotides not matched to a gene: 13. The CDR3 is made up of 17 amino acids. The germline gives CDR1 SGHTS, CDR2 YDEGEE. CDR3 protein: CASYPGTGGAGYSPLHF. The CDR3 nucleotides read TGTGCCAGCTACCCCGGGACAGGGGGCGCAGGTTATTCACCCCTCCACTTT.

The chain joins TRBV4-1 to TRBJ2-1, with TRBD2 matching over 12 bases. Germline V gene lookup returns CDR1 MGHRA and CDR2 YSYEKL. Trimming removed 3 bases from V and 5 bases from J; junction bases left unmatched: 8. The CDR3 sequence is 17 residues long. CDR3: CASSQKLAGGWDNEQFF. The CDR3 DNA reads TGCGCCAGCAGCCAGAAACTAGCGGGAGGCTGGGACAATGAGCAGTTCTTC.

The genes are TRBV7-9 and TRBJ2-5; TRBD1 aligns across 9 bases. The CDR3 sequence is 14 residues long. J gave up 5 bases and V 6 bases, and 7 bases lay outside the gene matches. The germline V gene encodes CDR1 SEHNR and CDR2 FQNEAQ (reference sequence). DNA of the CDR3: TGTGCCAGCAGAACGGGACAGGGATGGGAGACCCAGTACTTC. Its translation is CASRTGQGWETQYF.

CDR3 in amino acids: CASSSLSTGLKAGELFF. CDR3 coding DNA: TGTGCCAGCAGTTCCCTCTCGACAGGTTTGAAGGCCGGGGAGCTGTTTTTT. The chain employs TRBV27 and TRBJ2-2; D possibly corresponds to TRBD1 (6 bases). This CDR3 comprises 17 residues. Trimming took 4 bases from V and 6 from J, leaving 21 bases between them. Germline V CDR1 and CDR2: MNHEY, SMNVEV (reference sequence).

The chain uses TRBV6-6 and TRBJ1-6; D gene ambiguous. V was shortened by 7 bases and J by 4 bases, with 5 bases between the two germline ends. This CDR3 is 12 amino acids long. Germline CDR1 reads MNHNY; CDR2 reads SVGAGI (reference sequence). CDR3 region: CASMEYNSPLHF. CDR3 in DNA: TGTGCCAGCATGGAGTATAATTCACCCCTCCACTTT.

The chain has TRBV28 and TRBJ2-7; TRBD2 agrees at 9 bases. This CDR3 contains 14 residues. J gave up 1 base and V 3 bases, and 1 base lay outside the gene matches. Germline lookup yields CDR1 MDHEN and CDR2 SYDVKM. DNA of the CDR3: TGTGCCAGCAGTTTTAGCGGGAGATCCTACGAGCAGTACTTC. This sequence encodes CASSFSGRSYEQYF.

This chain joins TRBV11-3 and TRBJ2-6, with 8 positions matching TRBD2. Germline CDR1 is SGHNT and CDR2 is YENEEA. V shed 0 bases, J shed 17 bases, and the junction held 6 bases outside the gene matches. The CDR3 runs to 13 residues. Written as DNA, the CDR3 is TGTGCCAGCAGCTTAGATCTAGCGGGCACGTTGACTTTC. It yields the protein CASSLDLAGTLTF.

The chain links TRBV11-2 to TRBJ2-5, with TRBD2 as a possible D gene (5 bases). The CDR3 covers 16 residues. Per the germline V gene, CDR1 is SGHAT and CDR2 is FQNNGV. The V end lost 8 bases, the J end lost 2 bases, and 21 bases lay between the germline ends. The CDR3 here is CASSARGITHQETQYF. CDR3 in DNA: TGTGCCAGCTCAGCCCGGGGTATCACTCATCAAGAGACCCAGTACTTC.

The chain is built from TRBV19 and TRBJ2-2, with D unresolved. The CDR3 runs to 14 residues. The V and J ends lost 4 bases and 5 bases respectively, with 11 bases between them. Germline V gene lookup returns CDR1 LNHDA and CDR2 SQIVND (reference sequence). DNA of the CDR3: TGTGCCAGTAGTACCAGAGGTACGACCGGGGAGCTGTTTTTT. This sequence encodes CASSTRGTTGELFF.

The V call is TRBV7-2, the J call TRBJ2-5; 10 bases line up with TRBD2. The ends lost 4 bases at V and 5 bases at J; junction bases unmatched: 19. Germline V gives CDR1 SGHTA, CDR2 FQGNSA. This CDR3 region has 19 residues. The chain's CDR3 is CASSSSFGQRGGLSETQYF. CDR3 bases: TGTGCCAGCAGCTCATCTTTCGGCCAGCGGGGGGGATTGTCTGAGACCCAGTACTTC. The full variable domain, with the rest looked up from reference TRBV7-2 and TRBJ2-5, is GAGVSQSPSNKVTEKGKDVELRCDPISGHTALYWYRQSLGQGLEFLIYFQGNSAPDKSGLPSDRFSAERTGGSVSTLTIQRTQQEDSAVYLCASSSSFGQRGGLSETQYFGPGTRLLVL.

V usage is TRBV27 and J usage is TRBJ2-1, with 8 bases lining up with TRBD2. The CDR3 contains 15 residues. J gave up 0 bases and V 5 bases, and 3 bases lay outside the gene matches. From germline, CDR1 is MNHEY and CDR2 SMNVEV (reference sequence). In DNA form, the CDR3 reads TGTGCCAGCAGTGTACTAGCGGCCTCCTACAATGAGCAGTTCTTC. This sequence encodes CASSVLAASYNEQFF.

The V call is TRBV13, the J call TRBJ2-1, with D possibly being TRBD2 (5 bases). The CDR3 has 17 amino acids. Between the trimmed V and J ends, which lost 4 bases and 6 bases, there was a span of 22 bases. CDR1 PRHDT and CDR2 FYEKMQ come from the germline V gene (reference sequence). CDR3 protein: CASSSIPRARGANEQFF. The CDR3 DNA sequence: TGTGCCAGCAGCTCCATACCCCGGGCCCGGGGAGCCAATGAGCAGTTCTTC. Using reference TRBV13 and TRBJ2-1 for the parts outside the CDR3, the full variable domain is AAGVIQSPRHLIKEKRETATLKCYPIPRHDTVYWYQQGPGQDPQFLISFYEKMQSDKGSIPDRFSAQQFSDYHSELNMSSLELGDSALYFCASSSIPRARGANEQFFGPGTRLTVL.